These 13 T cell receptor beta chains were all obtained from the same sample, sequenced in a study of cytomegalovirus exposure and HLA in healthy donors. Sequencing was performed with immunoSEQ multiplex PCR; in TCRdb, only in-frame clones are kept and a portion is missing. The sample has 300,000 to 350,000 clones, approximately 88% seen once; the top ten hold 0.9% to 1%. The sample comprised PBMCs. The origin of the receptors is a young man in good health and CMV-seronegative.

This clone was seen only a few times. V usage is TRBV27 and J usage is TRBJ1-2; no firm D call. The CDR3 runs 14 residues. Germline CDR1 reads MNHEY; CDR2 reads SMNVEV (reference sequence). V was shortened by 5 bases and J by 2 bases, with 12 bases between the two germline ends. This CDR3 is CASSPKAPNYGYTF. The CDR3 DNA follows: TGTGCCAGCAGTCCCAAAGCACCAAACTATGGCTACACCTTC.

The gene calls are TRBV7-9 and TRBJ2-5, with 8 bases that match TRBD1. The V and J ends lost 1 base and 2 bases, in that order; junction bases with no gene match: 12. The CDR3 sequence is 18 residues long. The germline V gene has CDR1 SEHNR and CDR2 FQNEAQ (reference sequence). The CDR3 bases are TGTGCCAGCAGCTTAGAACGGGGAAGGACAGGGAGGCAAGAGACCCAGTACTTC. This codes for CASSLERGRTGRQETQYF.

The genes are TRBV6-5 and TRBJ1-5; 11 bases line up with TRBD1. CDR1 is MNHEY and CDR2 is SVGAGI in the germline V gene. The CDR3 is 15 amino acids. With V trimmed by 6 bases and J by 6 bases, 7 bases remained unmatched. The CDR3 loop reads CASRPDRGPGQPQHF. Here the CDR3 DNA reads TGTGCCAGCAGGCCGGACAGGGGGCCGGGTCAGCCCCAGCATTTT.

The chain uses TRBV7-9 and TRBJ1-1; the D is unclear. V gave up 4 bases and J gave up 8 bases, with 14 bases separating them. The CDR3 consists of 13 residues. Germline V gene data show CDR1 as SEHNR and CDR2 as FQNEAQ (reference sequence). The CDR3, as DNA: TGTGCCAGCAGCTGGGCCGTGAGAGAAGAAGCTTTCTTT. It encodes CASSWAVREEAFF.

This clone has a single count. The CDR3 region is CASSKDRHQETQYF. The CDR3 region has the DNA TGTGCCAGCAGCAAGGACAGGCACCAAGAGACCCAGTACTTC. V and J are TRBV7-2 and TRBJ2-5, with 7 positions matching TRBD1. The germline V gene has CDR1 SGHTA and CDR2 FQGNSA. The CDR3 loop spans 14 amino acids. With V trimmed by 5 bases and J by 0 bases, 3 bases remained unmatched.

V usage is TRBV27 and J usage is TRBJ1-4; D gene unclear. The germline CDR1 and CDR2 sequences are MNHEY and SMNVEV (reference sequence). V lost 2 bases, J lost 7 bases, and 11 bases lay in between. This CDR3 has 14 residues. CDR3 DNA: TGTGCCAGCAGTTTACTGGCAGGAATTGAAAAACTGTTTTTT. This gives the protein CASSLLAGIEKLFF. Full variable domain (rest looked up from reference TRBV27 and TRBJ1-4): EAQVTQNPRYLITVTGKKLTVTCSQNMNHEYMSWYRQDPGLGLRQIYYSMNVEVTDKGDVPEGYKVSRKEKRNFPLILESPSPNQTSLYFCASSLLAGIEKLFFGSGTQLSVL.

The genes are TRBV13 and TRBJ2-1; TRBD2 is a possible D gene (7 bases). CDR3 length: 15 residues. Germline CDR1 PRHDT, CDR2 FYEKMQ (reference sequence). V was pared by 5 bases and J by 0 bases, with 11 bases between. The DNA for the CDR3 is TGTGCCAGCAGCCGGGGGGCGAGCTCCTACAATGAGCAGTTCTTC. It is translated as CASSRGASSYNEQFF.

The chain employs TRBV18 and TRBJ2-7; D is possibly TRBD1 (5 bases). Trimming shortened V by 2 bases and J by 3 bases, and 11 bases separated the two germline ends. Germline assignment: CDR1 KGHSH and CDR2 LQKENI. There are 14 residues in the CDR3. The DNA of the CDR3 is TGTGCCAGCTCACCAATTGACAGAAACTACGAGCAGTACTTC. It is translated as CASSPIDRNYEQYF.

This clone was found once. The chain employs TRBV12-5 and TRBJ2-5; 14 positions agree with TRBD2. The junction had 3 bases not matched to a gene; V was cut back by 4 bases and J by 2 bases. CDR1 is LGHNT and CDR2 is FRNRAP in the germline V gene. This CDR3 is built from 16 residues. This CDR3 reads CASGSGLAGVQETQYF. CDR3 nucleotides: TGTGCTAGTGGTTCGGGACTAGCGGGAGTTCAAGAGACCCAGTACTTC.

This clone appeared a few times. V and J are TRBV30 and TRBJ1-5, with 9 nucleotides matching TRBD1. Germline CDR1 and CDR2: GTSNPN and SVGIG (reference sequence). J was trimmed by 9 bases and V by 0 bases; bases with no gene match: 9. This CDR3 is 15 amino acids long. The CDR3 protein is CAWSVRDRVARPQHF. The CDR3 nucleotides read TGTGCCTGGAGTGTACGGGACAGGGTTGCCCGGCCCCAGCATTTT. The whole variable domain, filled in from reference TRBV30 and TRBJ1-5, reads SQTIHQWPATLVQPVGSPLSLECTVEGTSNPNLYWYRQAAGRGLQLLFYSVGIGQISSEVPQNLSASRPQDRQFILSSKKLLLSDSGFYLCAWSVRDRVARPQHFGDGTRLSIL.

The chain carries TRBV5-6 and TRBJ1-2, with D perhaps TRBD1 (6 bases). The CDR3 contains 16 residues. Germline V lookup: CDR1 SGHDT, CDR2 YYEEEE. V was trimmed by 0 bases and J by 6 bases, leaving 18 bases between them. The CDR3 coding sequence is TGTGCCAGCAGCTTGGCACGGCGGCAGGGGTTACATGGCTACACCTTC. This gives the protein CASSLARRQGLHGYTF.

The chain uses TRBV11-1 and TRBJ1-3; TRBD1 might be the D (6 bases). The CDR3 runs to 17 residues. Trimming left V 6 bases short and J 2 bases short, with 20 bases between. CDR1 is SGHAT, CDR2 FQDESV, per germline (reference sequence). In DNA, the CDR3 is TGTGCCAGCAGATACGACAGGCCGCAAGGTACTGGAAACACCATATATTTT. Translation gives CASRYDRPQGTGNTIYF.

This clone was picked up a small number of times. This chain uses TRBV14 with TRBJ1-6, with a tentative D call TRBD1 (5 bases). This CDR3 is built from 14 residues. The germline gives CDR1 SGHDN, CDR2 FVKESK. V lost 3 bases and J lost 5, with 8 bases in between. CDR3 protein: CASSQTANNSPLHF. The CDR3 coding sequence is TGTGCCAGCAGCCAGACAGCTAATAATTCACCCCTCCACTTT.